This TCR beta chain was sequenced during a study of regulatory T cells in long-lasting Graves disease. Time point denoted: newly diagnosed GD, antithyroid drugs for less than 3 months. Extracted PBMC RNA gave rise to the TCR library. Both iRepertoire HTBI primers and Arm-PCR of CDR3 regions were used to build the TCR beta libraries. TCRdb ran MiXCR on the multiplex PCR reads and lists one entry per CDR3 protein. The sample has under 800,000 distinct CDR3 sequences, approximately 15% seen once. Another study also made use of these data, one on T cells in Graves' hyperthyroidism and ophthalmopathy.

Sample: peripheral blood mononuclear cells (PBMCs), taken at new diagnosis, from a patient treated with antithyroid drugs. The receptor was isolated from a woman in her thirties with Graves disease.

CDR3 in DNA: TGTGCCATCAGTGAGCACGAGGACGGGGAGCTGTTTTTT. It encodes CAISEHEDGELFF. V gene TRBV10-3 combines with J gene TRBJ2-2; D remains unclear. CDR3 length: 13 residues. Germline assignment: CDR1 ENHRY and CDR2 SYGVKD. The V end was cut by 2 bases, the J end by 7 bases, with 8 bases between.